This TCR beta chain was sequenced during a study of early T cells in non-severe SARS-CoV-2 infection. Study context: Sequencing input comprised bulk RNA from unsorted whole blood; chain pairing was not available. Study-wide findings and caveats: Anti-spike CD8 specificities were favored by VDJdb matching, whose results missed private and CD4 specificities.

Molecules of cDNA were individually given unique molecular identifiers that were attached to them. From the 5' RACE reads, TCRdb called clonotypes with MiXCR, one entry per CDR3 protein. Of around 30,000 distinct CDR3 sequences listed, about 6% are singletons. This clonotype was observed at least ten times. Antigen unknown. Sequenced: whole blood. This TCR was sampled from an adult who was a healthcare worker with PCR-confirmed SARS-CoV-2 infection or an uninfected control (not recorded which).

The CDR3 DNA follows: TGTGCCAGCAGCTTAGTGACAGGAGCCCTTTATTCACCCCTCCACTTT. Its translation is CASSLVTGALYSPLHF. The J gene is TRBJ1-6, the V gene TRBV7-2; a weak D match, TRBD1 (6 bases). The CDR3 is 16 amino acids. Germline CDR1 SGHTA, CDR2 FQGNSA. Trimming took 1 base from V and 8 from J, leaving 15 bases between them. The whole variable domain, filled in from reference TRBV7-2 and TRBJ1-6, reads GAGVSQSPSNKVTEKGKDVELRCDPISGHTALYWYRQSLGQGLEFLIYFQGNSAPDKSGLPSDRFSAERTGGSVSTLTIQRTQQEDSAVYLCASSLVTGALYSPLHFGNGTRLTVT.